There are a few counts of the clone carrying this T cell receptor (beta chain). This specimen comes from a study of T-cell reconstitution after alpha-beta-depleted transplantation in children. TCRbeta library preparation incorporated unique molecular identifiers. TCRdb re-called the PCR reads with MiXCR, one entry per CDR3 protein. The sample gives 500,000 or so distinct CDR3 sequences, 32% of which show up once; under 3% is in the top ten. This TCR came from a human donor who donated a stem cell graft to a child with aplastic anemia. This sample comprised PBMCs from the stem cell graft donor, obtained from the stem cell graft.

The CDR3 DNA follows: TGTGCCAGCTCACCTGGGCCGGAGTATGGCTACACCTTC. Amino acid sequence: CASSPGPEYGYTF. The rearrangement joins TRBV18 to TRBJ1-2; no clear D gene. CDR1 and CDR2 (germline): KGHSH, LQKENI. The CDR3 length is 13 residues. The germline V and J ends were trimmed by 3 bases and 5 bases, with 10 bases remaining between them.